A selection of T cell receptor beta chains follows, all from one sample in a study of tumor-infiltrating lymphocytes in primary liver carcinoma. TCRdb fed the multiplex PCR reads into MiXCR, producing one record per CDR3 protein. The table lists more than 90,000 distinct CDR3 sequences, under 70% of them singletons. Sequencing was done on a sample of liver tumor tissue from sampling region 2. The receptor set was obtained from an older woman with primary liver carcinoma and hepatitis B virus infection. Both conserved end residues are part of each CDR3. The D gene is left open where the match is weak. A row's size may be missing; if present it is once, few, many or a size class.

once	TRBV6-6	TRBJ1-2	NA	TGTGCCACCAGCAAACGACAGCACCTTGGAGAGGGCTACACCTTC	CATSKRQHLGEGYTF
NA	TRBV11-2	TRBJ2-1	TRBD2	TGTGCCAGCAGCTCCCGGACTAGCGAGGGCAGGGGGGAGCTGTTCTTC	CASSSRTSEGRGELFF
NA	TRBV11-2	TRBJ2-3	NA	TGTGCCATCAGCTTAGCAATGGGGAGAAGGAGAACAGATGCGCAGTATTTT	CAISLAMGRRRTDAQYF
NA	TRBV5-1	TRBJ2-2	NA	TGCGCCAGCAGCCAGCCTCCGGACGGCTCCGCGAACACCGGGGAGCTGTTTTTT	CASSQPPDGSANTGELFF
once	TRBV11-1	TRBJ2-1	NA	TGTGCCAGCAGCTTAAGTCCGGCTGGCGGGATGTTCAGCAATGAGCAGTTCTTC	CASSLSPAGGMFSNEQFF
NA	TRBV21-1	TRBJ1-4	NA	TGTGCCAGCAGCAAGAGGACCGGGCCGGGGAGGGGAAAACTGTTTTTT	CASSKRTGPGRGKLFF
NA	TRBV6-1	TRBJ2-7	TRBD1	TGTGCCAGTGGTTTCCCTGGGGGACAGGGGGCTTTC	CASGFPGGQGAF
NA	TRBV5-4	TRBJ2-2	NA	TGTGCCGGTAGCTTCCCTAACACCGGGGAGCTGTTTTTT	CAGSFPNTGELFF
NA	TRBV4-1	TRBJ2-1	TRBD2	TGCGCCAGCAGCAAAGCCGTTAGCGGGGGAAATAATGAGCAGTTCTTC	CASSKAVSGGNNEQFF
once	TRBV29-1	TRBJ2-7	NA	TGCAACGTTACGCAACACTCAGCCGGCGAGCAGTACTTC	CNVTQHSAGEQYF
many	TRBV6-5	TRBJ2-2	NA	TGTGCCAGCAGAACCCCCCCAGGGAGAAACACCGGGGAGCTGTTTTTT	CASRTPPGRNTGELFF
many	TRBV12-3/TRBV12-4	TRBJ2-1	NA	TGTGCCAGCAGTTGGGGTAGGACGCAGTTCTTC	CASSWGRTQFF
NA	TRBV29-1	TRBJ2-5	NA	TGCAGCACCAGGGTAGGGGAGACCCAGAACTTC	CSTRVGETQNF
NA	TRBV29-1	TRBJ2-7	NA	TGCAGCGTCACAGGAGGATCCTACAAGCAGTACTTC	CSVTGGSYKQYF
NA	TRBV20-1	TRBJ2-7	TRBD2	TGCAGTGCTAGTCTGTCGGCTAGCGGAACCTACGAGCAGTACTTC	CSASLSASGTYEQYF
once	TRBV29-1	TRBJ1-1	NA	TGCAGCGTAGCCATCGATGTTATCGCTTTCTTT	CSVAIDVIAFF
many	TRBV4-2	TRBJ2-4	TRBD2	TGTGCCAGCAGCCAAACGACTAGCGGGAGTTTAGCCAAAAACATTCAGTACTTC	CASSQTTSGSLAKNIQYF
NA	TRBV12-3/TRBV12-4	TRBJ2-1	TRBD2	TGTGCCAGCAGCTTTTTGACTAGCGGGAGGGACAATGAGCAGTTCTTC	CASSFLTSGRDNEQFF
NA	TRBV6-1	TRBJ2-1	NA	TGTGCCAGCAGTATCCGAGTAGCAGGAGGGCCGTACAATGAACAGTTCTTC	CASSIRVAGGPYNEQFF
NA	TRBV2	TRBJ2-1	NA	TGTGCCAGTAGTGATGTGACTAGGGGGGTGAATGAGCAGTTCTTC	CASSDVTRGVNEQFF
NA	TRBV11-3	TRBJ2-1	TRBD2	TGTGTCAGCAGCTCGACTAGCGGGGGGGTCCAGCAGTTCTTT	CVSSSTSGGVQQFF
NA	TRBV11-2	TRBJ1-4	TRBD1	TGTACCAGCAGCTTCGAAGGGGGCGAAAATGAAAGACTGTTTTTT	CTSSFEGGENERLFF
NA	TRBV11-3	TRBJ2-2	TRBD1	TGTGCCAGCTCCGACAGGGTGAACATCGGGGAGCTGTTTTTT	CASSDRVNIGELFF
many	TRBV29-1	TRBJ2-5	NA	TGCAGCGTTGGCTCATTCGACGGGTCGGGGACCCAGTACTTC	CSVGSFDGSGTQYF
NA	TRBV11-2	TRBJ1-2	NA	TGTGCCAGCAGCTTACACGCGACCCACAACTATGGCTACACCTTC	CASSLHATHNYGYTF
NA	TRBV12-3/TRBV12-4	TRBJ2-3	TRBD1	TGTACCAGCACCAATAGACAGGGGGAGTACGATACGCAGTATTTT	CTSTNRQGEYDTQYF